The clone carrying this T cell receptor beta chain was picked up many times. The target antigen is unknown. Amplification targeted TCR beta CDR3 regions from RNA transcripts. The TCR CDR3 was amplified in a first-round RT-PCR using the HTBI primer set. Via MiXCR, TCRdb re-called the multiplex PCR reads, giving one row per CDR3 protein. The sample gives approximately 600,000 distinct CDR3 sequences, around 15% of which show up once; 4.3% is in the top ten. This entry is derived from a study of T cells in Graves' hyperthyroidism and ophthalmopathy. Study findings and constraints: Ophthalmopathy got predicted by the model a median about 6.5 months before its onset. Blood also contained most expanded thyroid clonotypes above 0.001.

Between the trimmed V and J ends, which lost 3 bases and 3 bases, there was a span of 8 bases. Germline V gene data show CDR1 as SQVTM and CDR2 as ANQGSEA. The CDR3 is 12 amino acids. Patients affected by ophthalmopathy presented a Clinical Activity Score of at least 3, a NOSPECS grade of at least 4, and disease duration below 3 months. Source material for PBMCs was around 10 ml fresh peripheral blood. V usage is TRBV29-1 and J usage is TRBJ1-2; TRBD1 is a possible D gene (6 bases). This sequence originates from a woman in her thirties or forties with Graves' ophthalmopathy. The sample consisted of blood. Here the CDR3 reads CSVDHRDYGYTF. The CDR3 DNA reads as TGCAGCGTTGACCACAGGGACTATGGCTACACCTTC. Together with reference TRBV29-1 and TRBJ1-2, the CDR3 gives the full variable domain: SAVISQKPSRDICQRGTSLTIQCQVDSQVTMMFWYRQQPGQSLTLIATANQGSEATYESGFVIDKFPISRPNLTFSTLTVSNMSPEDSSIYLCSVDHRDYGYTFGSGTRLTVV.